The text below deals with one T cell receptor (beta chain). Using immunoSEQ multiplex PCR, the repertoire was profiled, and TCRdb retains in-frame clones only, with some absent. The repertoire holds 39,000 or so clones, with 60% to 75% as singletons. This sample was taken from a study of radiotherapy plus CTLA-4 blockade in lung cancer. The V gene's germline CDR1 is SGHAT and CDR2 FQDESV (reference sequence). Trimming left V 4 bases short and J 11 bases short, with 12 bases between. This CDR3 contains 13 residues. Here the sequenced sample was peripheral blood, taken from a patient treated with radiotherapy plus ipilimumab. The sequence was obtained from a human donor with non-small cell lung cancer who had stable disease on radiotherapy plus ipilimumab. This sequence joins TRBV11-1 and TRBJ1-6; D may be TRBD1 (6 bases). The CDR3 DNA follows: TGTGCCAGCAGCTCGGGACACCTAACACCCCTCCACTTT. Its translation: CASSSGHLTPLHF.